This T cell receptor beta chain stems from a study of blood T cells in healthy people across ages (dated by TCRdb to about 2015). Context from the whole study: In model experiments, roughly one uniquely barcoded TCR beta cDNA molecule per two T cells was captured by template switching. Four age groups were formed from the donors: young (average about 16 years), middle-aged (approximately 41), aged (under 70) and long-lived (around 82). The study measured age-related changes in TCR beta repertoire diversity using deep sequencing normalized with unique cDNA molecular identifiers. Two additional independent replicas of 1 million unique cDNA reads from the same blood draw were analyzed for two donors (one aged 18 to 30 and one aged 80 or older). Beyond this particular receptor, the publication reports: The long-lived group showed more naive CD4+ T cells, fewer expanded clones and increased TCR diversity than the aged group, suggesting age selection. Estimates of total diversity from one million sequenced T cells were regarded as lower bounds and underestimates. Observed TCR beta diversity correlated strongly with the percentage of naive T cells measured by flow cytometry. Bulk unsorted PBMC profiling prevented conclusive comparison of naive and antigen-experienced compartments. The CMV infection status of donors was not known, potentially confounding age-related changes in expanded clonotypes. Observed TCR beta diversity per million T cells fell roughly linearly with age, and a significant reduction was already apparent by age roughly 40.

Libraries were prepared through 5' RACE. Instrument on record: Illumina HiSeq 2500. A second 7 to 11 cycle PCR used a sample-barcoded 5' primer and a J-beta primer mix. A template-switch 5' adaptor carrying 12 random nucleotides introduced a unique molecular identifier onto each TCR beta cDNA molecule. At least 2.5 million CDR3-containing paired-end reads were obtained from each sample. First-strand cDNA synthesis was performed from all RNA using the Mint cDNA synthesis kit, with priming by a TRBC-specific oligonucleotide. Following uracil-DNA glycosylase treatment, all cDNA underwent a first 18-cycle PCR with the universal primers M1SS and BC2_uni_R. Processing in the source paper ran as follows. For normalization, 1 million high-quality reads were randomly selected from each sample, with every read carrying a distinct molecular identifier. Reads with shared molecular identifiers were discarded instead of being binned into consensus sequences. MiTCR, run with a Q25 quality threshold and the strictest error-elimination algorithm, handled CDR3 identification, clonotype clustering and error correction. A nonparametric unseen species model using Euler transformation provided a lower-bound estimate of total TCR beta diversity. Starting from the raw public reads, TCRdb applied fastp trimming at Q25, assembled clones with MiXCR and retained in-frame beta chains. Records with the same CDR3 protein are collapsed into one entry carrying the most frequent genes and DNA. The authors' filters were not applied to this entry. The sample table contains more than 1,000,000 distinct CDR3 sequences; only one count was recorded for around 25% of them. The ten largest clones capture approximately 0.79% of the sample.

The donors were 40 or so Caucasian individuals from Russia, aged roughly 6 to 100 years, who were systemically healthy. Around 9.8 milliliters of peripheral blood were collected from each donor into EDTA-treated Vacutainer tubes. Ficoll-Paque density-gradient centrifugation was used to isolate PBMCs, with at least 6.5 million per sample. Total RNA, at least 6 micrograms per sample, was extracted from PBMCs with Trizol reagent. The percentages of naive CD45RAhigh/CD27high T cells were determined by flow cytometry on a PBMC aliquot from every donor. Inclusive of the bounding cysteine and phenylalanine, the CDR3 is 14 residues long. Kept here is only the CDR3 DNA, which spans 42 bases and is read in frame from base 1. Taken from the germline V gene, the CDR1 and CDR2 loops are SQVTM and ANQGSEA. This clonotype was recorded a few times. Which antigen it targets is not known. One base away there is no much larger clone; base qualities are not given.

The same specimen was also included in a second study, on T cells of mothers and their children. As that second paper reports: The donors were nine systemically healthy Caucasian individuals, made up of three mothers and their six children. cDNA synthesis used all of the extracted RNA, with 1.5 ug of RNA in each 15 ul reaction. In the second PCR, sample barcodes and 2-4 random nucleotides were introduced via the M1S primer. Over 9 million TCR beta CDR3 reads came from each mother, compared with several million reads from each child. Thymic selection shapes the output of TCR recombination in a similar way in related and unrelated pairs, and inherited differences have a minor effect. Related mother-child pairs always showed normalized repertoire overlap that was slightly higher than in unrelated mother-child pairs, though the difference was never significant. With a sensitivity of approximately 100 clones per million clonotypes, no persistent microchimeric T cell clones were detected. To look for features that set related mother-child pairs apart from unrelated individuals, the researchers ran deep NGS to compare the TCR beta repertoires of mothers and children. The mean age was about 38 +/- 4 years for the mothers and approximately 11 +/- 4 years for the children. After adapters were ligated using NEBNext reagents, the libraries underwent 100+100 nt paired-end sequencing on an Illumina HiSeq 2000. To prevent cross-contamination, the mother and child libraries were prepared one month apart and sequenced in separate runs. Each donor had between roughly 500,000 and 2,200,000 distinct TCR beta clonotypes identified. Naive TCR beta clonotypes were estimated from low-frequency clonotypes matched to each donor's FACS-determined naive share, without sorting.

The chain is encoded by TRBV29-1 joined to TRBJ2-5, with TRBD2 as a weak D call on 6 bases. TRBJ2-1 explains the end of the DNA better; the J call may be wrong. Sequencing was performed on blood. This clonotype was sampled from a girl aged 2 to 10 in good health. The CDR3 corresponds to CSAGASVASNEQFF. The DNA is TGCAGCGCCGGCGCTAGCGTGGCTTCCAATGAGCAGTTCTTC.